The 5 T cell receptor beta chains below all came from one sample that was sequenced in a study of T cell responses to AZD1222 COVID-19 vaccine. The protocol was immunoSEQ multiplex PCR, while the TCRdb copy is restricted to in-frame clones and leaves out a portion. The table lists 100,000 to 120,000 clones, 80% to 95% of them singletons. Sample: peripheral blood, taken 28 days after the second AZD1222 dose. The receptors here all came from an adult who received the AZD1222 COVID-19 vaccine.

CDR3 sequence: CASSLGQGVVVTEAFF. For the CDR3, the DNA is TGTGCCAGCAGTTTGGGGCAGGGGGTGGTGGTCACTGAAGCTTTCTTT. The chain joins TRBV27 to TRBJ1-1; TRBD1 agrees at 7 bases. The germline gives CDR1 MNHEY, CDR2 SMNVEV (reference sequence). J lost 4 bases, V lost 3 bases, and 11 bases had no gene match. The CDR3 covers 16 residues.

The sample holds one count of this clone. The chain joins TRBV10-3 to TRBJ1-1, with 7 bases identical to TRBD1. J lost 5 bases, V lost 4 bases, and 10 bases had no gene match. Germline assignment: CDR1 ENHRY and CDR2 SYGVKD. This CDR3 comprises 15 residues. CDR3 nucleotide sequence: TGTGCCATCAGTGTTAGAAACAGGGGTGGTACTGAAGCTTTCTTT. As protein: CAISVRNRGGTEAFF.

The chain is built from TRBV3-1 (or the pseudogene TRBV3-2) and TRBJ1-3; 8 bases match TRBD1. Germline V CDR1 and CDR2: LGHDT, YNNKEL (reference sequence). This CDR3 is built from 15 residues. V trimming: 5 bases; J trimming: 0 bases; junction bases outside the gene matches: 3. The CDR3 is CASSYRGSSGNTIYF. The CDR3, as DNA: TGTGCCAGCAGCTACAGGGGGAGCTCTGGAAACACCATATATTTT.

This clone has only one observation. CDR3: CAIIRGMTYNEQFF. The CDR3, as DNA: TGTGCCATCATCAGGGGGATGACCTACAATGAGCAGTTCTTC. The chain recombines TRBV2 with TRBJ2-1; 7 nucleotides align to TRBD1. The CDR3 is 14 residues long. Trimming took 10 bases from V and 2 from J; bases not matched to a gene: 8. The V gene's germline CDR1 is SNHLY and CDR2 FYNNEI.

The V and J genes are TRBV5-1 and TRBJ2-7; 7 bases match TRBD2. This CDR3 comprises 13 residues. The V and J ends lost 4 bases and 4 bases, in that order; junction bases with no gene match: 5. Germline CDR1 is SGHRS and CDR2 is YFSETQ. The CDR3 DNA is TGCGCCAGCAGCGCCCAGCGGGATTACGAGCAGTACTTC. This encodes CASSAQRDYEQYF.